This TCR beta chain appears in the sequencing data of a study of blood T cells in healthy people across ages. The germline V gene encodes CDR1 DFQATT and CDR2 SNEGSKA (reference sequence). CDR3 size: 14 residues. Trimming removed 3 bases at V and 0 bases at J, with 9 bases between. Individuals who donated were healthy Caucasians from Russia aged roughly 6 to 90. PBMCs numbering at least 7 million were isolated per sample. Total RNA was extracted at no less than 6 micrograms per sample. For the second PCR, which ran for about 6 to 11 cycles, a sample-barcoded 5' primer and a J-beta primer mix were used. TCRdb independently ran MiXCR on the 5' RACE reads; one entry per CDR3 protein. The sample records hundreds of thousands of distinct CDR3 sequences, around 46% being singletons.

The chain employs TRBV20-1 and TRBJ1-3; D gene unclear. The specimen sequenced was blood. This TCR came from a woman aged 55 to 70 in good health. The CDR3 spells CSARQDSSGNTIYF. The DNA of the CDR3 is TGCAGTGCTAGGCAGGATAGCTCTGGAAACACCATATATTTT.